A single sample is the source of the 5 T cell receptor beta chains below, sequenced in a study of CD4+ T cells in melanoma. Using immunoSEQ multiplex PCR, the repertoire was profiled, and TCRdb retains in-frame clones only, with some absent. The table shows roughly 140,000 clones, with 85% to 95% occurring only once. These receptors were collected from a human donor with melanoma.

This clone was counted a few times. Written as DNA, the CDR3 is TGTGCCAGCAGCTTTAGCGGGGACACAGATACGCAGTATTTT. Protein: CASSFSGDTDTQYF. This chain links TRBV11-3 with TRBJ2-3, with 8 bases fitting TRBD2. The trim removed 3 bases at V and 2 bases at J, leaving 1 base unmatched. In germline, CDR1 is SGHNT, CDR2 YENEEA. The CDR3 contains 14 residues.

The V gene is TRBV7-9, the J gene TRBJ1-6, with D possibly TRBD1 on 5 matching bases. Germline loops: CDR1 SEHNR, CDR2 FQNEAQ (reference sequence). The CDR3 runs 15 residues. Trimming removed 5 bases from V and 5 bases from J, with 13 bases in between. The CDR3 sequence is CASSPAGGHNSPLHF. CDR3 nucleotide sequence: TGTGCCAGCAGCCCAGCTGGGGGACATAATTCACCCCTCCACTTT.

The chain recombines TRBV5-4 with TRBJ2-5, with D maybe TRBD2 (5 bases). Germline V lookup: CDR1 SGHNT, CDR2 YYREEE (reference sequence). The CDR3 is 13 residues long. V was cut by 4 bases and J by 3 bases, with 10 bases left in between. DNA for the CDR3: TGTGCCAGCAGCCCCCCCGGGAAAGAGACCCAGTACTTC. This encodes CASSPPGKETQYF.

This clone was counted only a few times. This chain connects TRBV2 to TRBJ1-4; D uncertain. This CDR3 region has 13 residues. The germline V and J ends were trimmed by 9 bases and 5 bases, with 13 bases remaining between them. Germline lookup yields CDR1 SNHLY and CDR2 FYNNEI. CDR3 region: CASTSERNEKLFF. The CDR3 DNA follows: TGTGCCAGTACATCTGAGAGAAATGAAAAACTGTTTTTT. Based on the CDR3 plus reference TRBV2 and TRBJ1-4, the full variable domain is EPEVTQTPSHQVTQMGQEVILRCVPISNHLYFYWYRQILGQKVEFLVSFYNNEISEKSEIFDDQFSVERPDGSNFTLKIRSTKLEDSAMYFCASTSERNEKLFFGSGTQLSVL.

This clone was counted a single time. The chain uses TRBV7-3 and TRBJ2-1; 9 bases are shared with TRBD2. Germline values: CDR1 SGHTA, CDR2 FQGTGA. This CDR3 region has 14 residues. The junction had 1 base not matched to a gene; V was cut back by 2 bases and J by 5 bases. Here the CDR3 reads CASSLAGGDNEQFF. CDR3 bases: TGTGCCAGCAGCTTAGCGGGGGGGGACAATGAGCAGTTCTTC.